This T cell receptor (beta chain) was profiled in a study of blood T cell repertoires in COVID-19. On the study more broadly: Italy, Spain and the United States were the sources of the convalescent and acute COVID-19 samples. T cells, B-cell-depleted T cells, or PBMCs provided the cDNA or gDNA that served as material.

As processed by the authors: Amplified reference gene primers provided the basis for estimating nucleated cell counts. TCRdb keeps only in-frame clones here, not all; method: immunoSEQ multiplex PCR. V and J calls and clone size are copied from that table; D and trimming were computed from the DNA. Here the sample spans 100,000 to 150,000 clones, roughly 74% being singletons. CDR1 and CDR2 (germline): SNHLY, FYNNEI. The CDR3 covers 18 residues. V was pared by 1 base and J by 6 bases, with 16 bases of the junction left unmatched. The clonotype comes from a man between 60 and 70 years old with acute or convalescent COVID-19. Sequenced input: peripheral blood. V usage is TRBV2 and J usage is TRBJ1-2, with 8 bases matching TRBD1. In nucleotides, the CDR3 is TGTGCCAGCAGTGAAGGCGGGACAGGCCGATTGATTATGAATGGCTACACCTTC. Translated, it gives CASSEGGTGRLIMNGYTF.